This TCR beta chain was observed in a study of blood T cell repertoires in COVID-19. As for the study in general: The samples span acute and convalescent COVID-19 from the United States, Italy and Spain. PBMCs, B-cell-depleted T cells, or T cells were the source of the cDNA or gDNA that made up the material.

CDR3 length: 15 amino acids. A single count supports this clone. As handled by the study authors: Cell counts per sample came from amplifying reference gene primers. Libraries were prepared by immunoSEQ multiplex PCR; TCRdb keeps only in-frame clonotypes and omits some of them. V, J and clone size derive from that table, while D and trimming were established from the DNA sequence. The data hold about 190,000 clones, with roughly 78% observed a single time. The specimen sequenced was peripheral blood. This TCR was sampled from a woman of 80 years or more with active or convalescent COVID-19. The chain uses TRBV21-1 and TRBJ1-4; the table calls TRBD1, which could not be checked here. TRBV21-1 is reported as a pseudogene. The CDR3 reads CASSKNQGAGEKLFF. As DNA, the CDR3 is TGTGCCAGCAGCAAAAATCAGGGGGCAGGGGAAAAACTGTTTTTT.